This TCR beta chain appears in the sequencing data of a study of blood T cell repertoires in COVID-19. At the level of the study: Acute and convalescent COVID-19 samples came from the United States, Italy and Spain.

The CDR3 totals 9 residues. Per germline, CDR1 KGHDR and CDR2 SFDVKD. With 9 bases removed from V and 12 bases from J, the gap between germline ends came to 8 bases. In the original workflow: Estimated nucleated cell counts came from reference gene primer amplification. Sequencing was performed with immunoSEQ multiplex PCR; in TCRdb, only in-frame clones are kept and a portion is missing. For V, J and clone size, that table is used; D and trimming come from the DNA. The sample yields about 260,000 clones, approximately 79% seen once. What was sequenced was PBMCs or T cells enriched from blood (not recorded which). The clonotype originates from a man aged 25 to 40 with acute COVID-19. The chain combines TRBV24-1 with TRBJ2-1; no clear D. The CDR3 nucleotides read TGTGCCACCGAGGAATGGCAGTTCTTC. Amino acids: CATEEWQFF.